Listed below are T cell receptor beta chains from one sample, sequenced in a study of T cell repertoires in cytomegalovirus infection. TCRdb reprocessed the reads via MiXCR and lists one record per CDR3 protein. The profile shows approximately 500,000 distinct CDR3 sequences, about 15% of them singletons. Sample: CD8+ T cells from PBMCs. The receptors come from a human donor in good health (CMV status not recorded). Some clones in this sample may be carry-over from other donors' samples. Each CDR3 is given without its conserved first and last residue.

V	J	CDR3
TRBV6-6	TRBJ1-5	ASSYPRGRPGGNQPQH
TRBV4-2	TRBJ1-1	ASSRPRDTEAF
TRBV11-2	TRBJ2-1	ASSHRWIAGGHHSYNEQF
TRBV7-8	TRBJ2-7	ASSLARVSEQY
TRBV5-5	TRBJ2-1	ASSLSLAGAHDNEQF
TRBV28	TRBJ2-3	ASSVLSIAGVPDTQY
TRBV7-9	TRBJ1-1	ASSWVGGGNTEAF
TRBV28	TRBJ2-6	ASSLRDRAGANVLT
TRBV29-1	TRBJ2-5	SVEDRDNQETQY
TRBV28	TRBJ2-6	ASSTLQGRSAGANVLT
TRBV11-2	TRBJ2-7	ASTSIPYEQY
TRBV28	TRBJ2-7	ASSPMTSGRLEQY
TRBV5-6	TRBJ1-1	ASSYPRGNTEAF
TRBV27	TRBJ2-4	ASSGQTGGKAKNIQY
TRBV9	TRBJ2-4	ASGPQGTGALSIQY
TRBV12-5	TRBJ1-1	ASGDSGTGPTEAF
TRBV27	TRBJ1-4	ASSLDSAGTVNEKLF
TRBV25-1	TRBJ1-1	ATRQGVFYTEAF
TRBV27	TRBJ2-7	ASSPTLPGDSSYDQY
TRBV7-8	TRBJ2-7	ASSLASGRQYEQY
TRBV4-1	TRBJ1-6	ASSQLGSDSPLH
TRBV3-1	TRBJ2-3	ASSSQEISGQGYTDTQY
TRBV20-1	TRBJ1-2	SAAPQEDYGYT
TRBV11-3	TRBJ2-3	ASSLTSSGGTDTQY
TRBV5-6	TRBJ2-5	ASSSSREIVRSFQETQY
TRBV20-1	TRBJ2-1	SARELAGDNEQF
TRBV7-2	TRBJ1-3	ASSLVTGNTIY
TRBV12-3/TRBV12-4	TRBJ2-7	ASTVGLTYEQY
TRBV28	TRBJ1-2	ASSPSTGYYGYT
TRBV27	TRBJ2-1	ASGPLGEQF
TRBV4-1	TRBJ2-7	ASSQDPDSGYEQY
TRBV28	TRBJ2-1	ASSLYLGGREDNEQF
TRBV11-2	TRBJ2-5	ASSSQTGPGETQY
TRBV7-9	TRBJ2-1	ASSLVTSGSNEQF
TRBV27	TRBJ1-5	ASRTGSNQPQH
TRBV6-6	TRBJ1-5	ASSFTGDYSNQPQH
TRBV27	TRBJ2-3	ASSFQTSGRVTDTQY
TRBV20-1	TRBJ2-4	SAPTGYAKNIQY
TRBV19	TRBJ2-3	ASRGSTDTQY
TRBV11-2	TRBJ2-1	ASSYSGLAGASDYNEQF
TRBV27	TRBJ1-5	ASSLYSYSNQPQH
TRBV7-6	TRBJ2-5	ASSLERQETQY
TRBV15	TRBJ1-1	ATSSGFNTEAF
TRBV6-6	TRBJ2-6	ASIKTAIYSGANVLT
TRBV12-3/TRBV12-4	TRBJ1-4	ASRGPGGPNEKLF
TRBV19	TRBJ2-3	ASHHGRLGTDTQY
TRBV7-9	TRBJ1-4	ASSHGTGGFTNEKLF
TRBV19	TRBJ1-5	ASSVRVRGQHSNQPQH
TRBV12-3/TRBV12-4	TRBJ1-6	ASSPPRQASSYNSPLH
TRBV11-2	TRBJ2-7	ASSLARGPSYEQY
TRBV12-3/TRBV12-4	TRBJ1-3	ASRAEGEGNTIY
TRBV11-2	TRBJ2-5	ASTFGGGGRKTQY
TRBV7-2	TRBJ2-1	ASSLALWDRTNQGYNEQF